Below, one TCR beta chain is given with its context. The antigen is not known. The protocol was immunoSEQ multiplex PCR, while the TCRdb copy is restricted to in-frame clones and leaves out a portion. This sample has about 110,000 clones, with over 90% found just once. These data are taken from a study of T cell responses to AZD1222 COVID-19 vaccine. The study's findings and limits: There were repertoire samples only from the period after the peak T cell response. Nearly half of spike-specific TCRs reportedly target unmutated variant regions.

CDR1 and CDR2 from the germline V gene are SGHTA and FQGNSA. There are 16 residues in the CDR3. Between the trimmed V and J ends, which lost 3 bases and 5 bases, there was a span of 17 bases. The source is an adult who received the AZD1222 COVID-19 vaccine. The sample consisted of peripheral blood, taken 28 days after the second AZD1222 dose. The chain employs TRBV7-2 and TRBJ1-5; no definite D call. CDR3 residues: CASSFYTSSSDQPQHF. The DNA of the CDR3 is TGTGCCAGCAGCTTTTACACCAGTTCCTCCGATCAGCCCCAGCATTTT.